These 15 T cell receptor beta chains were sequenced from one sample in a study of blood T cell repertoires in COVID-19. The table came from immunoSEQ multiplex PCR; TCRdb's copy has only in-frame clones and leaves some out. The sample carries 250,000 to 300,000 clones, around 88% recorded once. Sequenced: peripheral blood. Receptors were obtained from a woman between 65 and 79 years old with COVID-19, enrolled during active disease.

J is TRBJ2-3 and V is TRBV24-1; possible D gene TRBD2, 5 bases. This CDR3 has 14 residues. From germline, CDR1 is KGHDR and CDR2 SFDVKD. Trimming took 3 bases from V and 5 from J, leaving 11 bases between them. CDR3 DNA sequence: TGTGCCACCAGTGATAACCCGGGATTAGATACGCAGTATTTT. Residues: CATSDNPGLDTQYF.

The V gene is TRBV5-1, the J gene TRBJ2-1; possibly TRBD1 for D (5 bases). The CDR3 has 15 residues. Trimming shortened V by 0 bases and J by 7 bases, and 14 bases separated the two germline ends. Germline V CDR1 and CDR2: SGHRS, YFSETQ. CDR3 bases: TGCGCCAGCAGCTTGGGGCAGGGTGAATGGAATGAGCAGTTCTTC. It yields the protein CASSLGQGEWNEQFF.

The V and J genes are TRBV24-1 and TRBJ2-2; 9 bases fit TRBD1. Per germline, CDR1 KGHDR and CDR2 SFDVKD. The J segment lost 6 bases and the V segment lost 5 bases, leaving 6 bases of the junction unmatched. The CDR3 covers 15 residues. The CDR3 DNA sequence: TGTGCCACCAGTGGAGGGACAGGGATGGCCGGGGAGCTGTTTTTT. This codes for CATSGGTGMAGELFF.

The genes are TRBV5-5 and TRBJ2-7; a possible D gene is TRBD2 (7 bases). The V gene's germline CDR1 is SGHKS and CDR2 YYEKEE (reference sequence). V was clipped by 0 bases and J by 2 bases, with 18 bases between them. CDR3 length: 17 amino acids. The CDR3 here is CASSLGWRGGRPYEQYF. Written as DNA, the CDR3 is TGTGCCAGCAGCTTGGGTTGGAGGGGGGGGCGCCCCTACGAGCAGTACTTC.

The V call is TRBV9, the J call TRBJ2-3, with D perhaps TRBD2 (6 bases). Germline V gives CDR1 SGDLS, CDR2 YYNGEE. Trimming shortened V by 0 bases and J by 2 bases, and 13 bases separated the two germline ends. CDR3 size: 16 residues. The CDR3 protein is CASSVGAGFFTDTQYF. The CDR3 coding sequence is TGTGCCAGCAGCGTAGGTGCGGGGTTTTTCACAGATACGCAGTATTTT.

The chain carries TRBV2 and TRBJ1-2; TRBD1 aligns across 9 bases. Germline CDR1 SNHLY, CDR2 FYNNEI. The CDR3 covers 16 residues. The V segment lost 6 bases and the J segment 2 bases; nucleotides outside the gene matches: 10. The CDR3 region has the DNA TGTGCCAGCAGGAGAAGGGGACAGGGCTTAAACTATGGCTACACCTTC. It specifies CASRRRGQGLNYGYTF.

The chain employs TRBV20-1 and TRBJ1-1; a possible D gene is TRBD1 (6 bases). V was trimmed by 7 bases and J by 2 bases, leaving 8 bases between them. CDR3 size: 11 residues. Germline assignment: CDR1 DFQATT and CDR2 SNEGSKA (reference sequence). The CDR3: CSGTDNTEAFF. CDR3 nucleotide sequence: TGCAGTGGGACAGATAACACTGAAGCTTTCTTT.

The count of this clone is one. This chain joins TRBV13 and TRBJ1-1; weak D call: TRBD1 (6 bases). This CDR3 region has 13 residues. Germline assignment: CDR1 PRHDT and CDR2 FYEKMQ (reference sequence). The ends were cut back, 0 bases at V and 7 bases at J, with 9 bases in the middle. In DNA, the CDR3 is TGTGCCAGCAGCTTAGGAGCGACAGGTGAAGCTTTCTTT. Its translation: CASSLGATGEAFF.

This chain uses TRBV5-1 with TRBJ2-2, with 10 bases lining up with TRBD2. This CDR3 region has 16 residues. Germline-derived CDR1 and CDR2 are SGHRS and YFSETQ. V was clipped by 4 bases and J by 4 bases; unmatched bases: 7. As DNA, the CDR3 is TGCGCCAGCAGCATTAGCGGGGGGCGTGGCACCGGGGAGCTGTTTTTT. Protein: CASSISGGRGTGELFF.

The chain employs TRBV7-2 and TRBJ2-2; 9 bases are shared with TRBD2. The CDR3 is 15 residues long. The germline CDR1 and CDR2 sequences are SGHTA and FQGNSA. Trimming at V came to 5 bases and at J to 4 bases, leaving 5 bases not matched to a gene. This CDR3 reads CASSLSGGGTGELFF. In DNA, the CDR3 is TGTGCCAGCAGCCTTAGCGGGGGAGGCACCGGGGAGCTGTTTTTT.

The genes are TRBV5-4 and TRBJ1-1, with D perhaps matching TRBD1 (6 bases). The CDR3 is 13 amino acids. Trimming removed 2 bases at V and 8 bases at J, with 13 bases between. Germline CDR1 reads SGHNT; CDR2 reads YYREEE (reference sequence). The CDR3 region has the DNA TGTGCCAGCAGCTTTGTGATACAGGGAGAAGCTTTCTTT. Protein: CASSFVIQGEAFF.

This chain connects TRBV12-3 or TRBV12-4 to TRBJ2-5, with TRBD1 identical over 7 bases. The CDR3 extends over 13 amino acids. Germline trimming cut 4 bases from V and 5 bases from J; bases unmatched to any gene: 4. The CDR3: CASSSTGRETQYF. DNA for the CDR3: TGTGCCAGCAGTTCGACAGGGCGGGAGACCCAGTACTTC.

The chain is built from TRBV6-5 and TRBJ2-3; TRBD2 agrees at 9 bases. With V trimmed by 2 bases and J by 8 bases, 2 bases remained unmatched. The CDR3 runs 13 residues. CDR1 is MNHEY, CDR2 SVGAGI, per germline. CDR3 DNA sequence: TGTGCCAGCAGTTACGGGCGGGGGGGTACGCAGTATTTT. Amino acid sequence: CASSYGRGGTQYF.

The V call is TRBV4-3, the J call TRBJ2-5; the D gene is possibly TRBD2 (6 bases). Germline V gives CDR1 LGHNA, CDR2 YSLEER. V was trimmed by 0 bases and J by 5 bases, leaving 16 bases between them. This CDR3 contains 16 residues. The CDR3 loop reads CASSQEGTSLRETQYF. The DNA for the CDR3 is TGCGCCAGCAGCCAAGAGGGGACTTCCCTCCGGGAGACCCAGTACTTC.

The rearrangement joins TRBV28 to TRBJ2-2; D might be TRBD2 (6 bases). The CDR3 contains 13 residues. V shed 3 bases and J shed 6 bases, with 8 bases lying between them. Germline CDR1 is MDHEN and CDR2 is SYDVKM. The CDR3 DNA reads TGTGCCAGCAGTTTGGGGGGAGCCGGGGAGCTGTTTTTT. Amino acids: CASSLGGAGELFF.